This T cell receptor (beta chain) appears in the sequencing data of a study of CD8 T cells in Susac syndrome. Study background: Treatment status at blood draw for the Susac syndrome patients was therapy-naive, corticosteroids, or intravenous immunoglobulin alone.

Reverse transcription of roughly 0.5 to 1 ug RNA was carried out with random hexamers. It was immunoSEQ multiplex PCR that amplified TCR beta CDR3 across 54 Vbeta and 13 Jbeta. A single record per CDR3 protein comes from TCRdb applying MiXCR to the immunoSEQ multiplex PCR reads. The table has some 150,000 distinct CDR3 sequences, 85% to 95% seen once; the top ten hold 0.15% to 0.2%. CDR1 and CDR2 from the germline V gene are LNHDA and SQIVND (reference sequence). Trimming pared 10 bases from V and 7 bases from J, leaving 13 bases between. The length of the CDR3 is 11 residues. Sequencing was done on a sample of CD4+ T cells from PBMCs. This sequence was found in a human donor with Susac syndrome. The chain employs TRBV19 and TRBJ1-2; D perhaps matches TRBD1 (5 bases). CDR3 amino acids: CATRQGFGYTF. The DNA of the CDR3 is TGTGCCACGCGGCAGGGATTTGGCTACACCTTC.